The sample holds a few counts of the clone carrying this T cell receptor (beta chain). One entry per CDR3 protein, called by TCRdb with MiXCR from the PCR reads. The sample has over 550,000 distinct CDR3 sequences; 25% are singletons. These data are taken from a study of molecular identifiers for immune sequencing clone quantification. Study-wide background: Five portions were made in replicates from RNA of 20,000 or 100,000 naive CD8 cells, and four underwent sequencing.

This clonotype originated in a human donor in good health. Some libraries in this study had Jurkat cell RNA spiked in. The sequencing sample was made of naive CD8+ T cells from blood, with Jurkat cell RNA spiked in. As to subset: FACS-sorted CD8+CD4-CCR7+CD45RA+ naive T cells.

CDR3 nucleotides: TGCAGTGCCCAGGAGAGGGGCGGGGAGACCCAGTACTTC. The encoded protein is CSAQERGGETQYF. The chain employs TRBV20-1 and TRBJ2-5; D may be TRBD1 or TRBD2 (5 bases each). Between the trimmed V and J ends, which lost 6 bases and 5 bases, there was a span of 16 bases. CDR1 DFQATT and CDR2 SNEGSKA come from the germline V gene (reference sequence). The CDR3 length is 13 residues.